This T cell receptor beta chain was documented in a study of PD-L1 blockade in urothelial cancer. Study in general: Analysis of blood occurred 3 weeks (second dose) and 6 weeks after treatment start.

Enrolled patients showed locally advanced or metastatic urothelial carcinoma. A total of 1 to 8 samples per patient were collected pretreatment and on-treatment. Between the trimmed V and J ends, which lost 0 bases and 6 bases, there was a span of 12 bases. The CDR3 contains 14 residues. Germline V CDR1 and CDR2: SEHNR, FQNEAQ (reference sequence). The method was immunoSEQ multiplex PCR; TCRdb's version includes in-frame clones alone and lacks a portion of them. The sample holds 50,000 to 65,000 clones, roughly 84% seen once. The TCR sequence derives from a man in his forties or fifties with urothelial cancer. The chain uses TRBV7-9 and TRBJ2-7; D not resolved. The material was PBMCs, obtained around atezolizumab (anti-PD-L1) treatment. CDR3 nucleotide sequence: TGTGCCAGCAGCTTAGCTGGTAGCATTTCCGAGCAGTACTTC. It codes for CASSLAGSISEQYF.